The rows below give T cell receptor beta chains drawn from one sample of a study of blood T cells in healthy people across ages. TCRdb passed the 5' RACE reads through MiXCR, listing each CDR3 protein once. The table includes nearly 1 million distinct CDR3 sequences, 51% detected once. Sequencing used blood. These TCRs come from a woman aged 55-69 years in good health. CDR3s include the opening cysteine and the closing phenylalanine or tryptophan. Each record gives: J gene, D gene, clone size, V gene, CDR3 DNA, CDR3 protein. A D gene is named only where the DNA matches it firmly. Size values are once, few and many counts, or a class for expanded clones, and some rows have none.

>TRBJ2-1|NA|few|TRBV6-5
TGTGCCAGCAGATCTCAACCGGGACTGGCCTATGAGCAGTTCTTC
CASRSQPGLAYEQFF
>TRBJ1-2|NA|few|TRBV6-6
TGTGCCAGCAGTCCGATCGGTGCCTATGGCTACACCTTC
CASSPIGAYGYTF
>TRBJ2-7|NA|once|TRBV28
TGTGCCAGCAGTTCGATCAGGGGTCCCTACGAGCGGTACTTC
CASSSIRGPYERYF
>TRBJ1-5|TRBD1|few|TRBV27
TGTGCCAGCATGCGGGCAGGGGGGAACAATCAGCCCCAGCATTTT
CASMRAGGNNQPQHF
>TRBJ2-3|NA|few|TRBV29-1
TGCAGCGTCCAGGGGGGGCTGGGGGGGCGTTGGTCCACAGATACGCAGTATTTT
CSVQGGLGGRWSTDTQYF
>TRBJ2-7|NA|NA|TRBV7-2
TGTGCCAGCAGCGTAGCCAGGGCCAATGAGCAGTACTTC
CASSVARANEQYF
>TRBJ1-5|TRBD1|NA|TRBV5-6
TGTGCCAGCAGCTTGCGAGGACAGGGTCAGCCCCAGCATTTT
CASSLRGQGQPQHF
>TRBJ2-5|NA|NA|TRBV2
TGTGCCAACAGTCAAGGGAGGGAGACCCAGTACTTC
CANSQGRETQYF
>TRBJ2-2|NA|NA|TRBV12-3/TRBV12-4
TGTGCCAGCACCCCGAACACCGGGGAGCTGTTTTTT
CASTPNTGELFF
>TRBJ2-7|NA|NA|TRBV3-1
TGTGCCAGCAGCCAAGTAGGGGACAAAAGCGGTAGCTCCTACAATGAGCAGTACTTC
CASSQVGDKSGSSYNEQYF
>TRBJ2-7|TRBD2|few|TRBV11-2
TGTGCCAGCAGCTTGTCTAGCGGGACCTACGAGCAGTACTTC
CASSLSSGTYEQYF
>TRBJ2-5|NA|NA|TRBV21-1
TGTGCCAGCAACCGCATAGGGGGGGTGGAGACCCAGTACTTC
CASNRIGGVETQYF
>TRBJ2-1|TRBD2|NA|TRBV4-3
TGCGCCAGCAGCCAAGCCAACGGGAGGGCCGTTGAGCAGTTCTTC
CASSQANGRAVEQFF
>TRBJ1-2|NA|NA|TRBV19
TGTGCCAGTAGTATAGGCCCGCTCCGGGCTCCCAGGTGGGGGAGAGATGGCTACACCTTC
CASSIGPLRAPRWGRDGYTF
>TRBJ1-5|NA|NA|TRBV25-1
TGTGCCAGCAGTGAATCTACGGGATGGCATCAGCCCCAGCATTTT
CASSESTGWHQPQHF
>TRBJ2-6|NA|NA|TRBV2
TGTGCCAGCAGTGATACCAGGGATTCTGGGGCCAACGTCCTGACTTTC
CASSDTRDSGANVLTF
>TRBJ1-4|NA|NA|TRBV27
TGTGCCAGCAGTTCCGGGACGGCCCCTCGAAAACTGTTTTTT
CASSSGTAPRKLFF
>TRBJ2-5|NA|NA|TRBV7-2
TGTGCCAGCAGCTTCGGTAGCGGTAGCGTCCGGGAGACCCAGTACTTC
CASSFGSGSVRETQYF
>TRBJ2-3|NA|NA|TRBV10-3
TGTGCCATCACCGAGCGGGCAGATAGCACAGATACGCAGTATTTT
CAITERADSTDTQYF
>TRBJ2-4|NA|few|TRBV25-1
TGTGCCAGCAGCCAAGGGTACATTCAGTACTTC
CASSQGYIQYF
>TRBJ2-5|NA|NA|TRBV7-2
TGTGCCAGCAGCTTATGGGGGAGCGGAAGGGGAGAGACCCAGTACTTC
CASSLWGSGRGETQYF
>TRBJ1-2|NA|NA|TRBV5-6
TGTGCCAGCAGCTTGGCTAGGCCCTATGGCTACACCTTC
CASSLARPYGYTF
>TRBJ2-1|TRBD2|NA|TRBV28
TGTGCCAGCCGCGGGAGGCGGGAGACGATTTACAATGAGCAGTTCTTC
CASRGRRETIYNEQFF
>TRBJ2-5|NA|few|TRBV2
TGTGCCAGCAGTGAAGACGGGGGGCCCCAAGAGACCCAGTACTTC
CASSEDGGPQETQYF
>TRBJ2-7|NA|few|TRBV28
TGTGCCAGCAGTTTACGGGGCGGGACCTCCTACGAGCAGTACTTC
CASSLRGGTSYEQYF
>TRBJ2-2|NA|few|TRBV11-2
TGTGCCAGCAGCTTAGCTCTCGGAGCGAACACCGGGGAGCTGTTTTTT
CASSLALGANTGELFF
>TRBJ2-7|TRBD2|many|TRBV9
TGTGCCAGCAGCCAAGCGGGGGCCAACGAGCAGTACTTC
CASSQAGANEQYF
>TRBJ1-6|NA|once|TRBV18
TGTGCCAGCTCACCATCCTGGGGAGGTTCACCCCTCCACTTT
CASSPSWGGSPLHF
>TRBJ2-7|NA|NA|TRBV27
TGTGCCAGCAGCTACAGGGCGAATACCTACGAGCAGTACTTC
CASSYRANTYEQYF
>TRBJ2-7|NA|NA|TRBV4-1
TGCGCCAGCAGCCAAGATCTCTCATCTGTTGCTAGCCGCGAGCAGTACTTC
CASSQDLSSVASREQYF
>TRBJ2-1|NA|NA|TRBV29-1
TGCAGCGTTGAGGACGACAGAGCTAGTTATAACAATGAGCAGTTCTTC
CSVEDDRASYNNEQFF
>TRBJ1-6|NA|NA|TRBV7-9
TGTGCCAGCAGCTTAGGGGCTCCTAATAATTCACCCCTCCACTTT
CASSLGAPNNSPLHF
>TRBJ2-5|NA|NA|TRBV7-8
TGTGCCAGCAGCTTGGGTCCGGGAGAGGACTACGGGACCCAGTACTTC
CASSLGPGEDYGTQYF
>TRBJ2-7|TRBD2|once|TRBV15
TGTGCCACCAGCAGAGAGTATGTCCGGGAGGGCTCCTACGAGCAGTACTTC
CATSREYVREGSYEQYF
>TRBJ2-1|TRBD2|once|TRBV6-2/TRBV6-3
TGTGCCAGCAGTCCACTAGCGGGACTGAACAATGAGCAGTTCTTC
CASSPLAGLNNEQFF